Each of the 2 T cell receptor beta chains below was sequenced from the same sample in a study of blood T cells in healthy people across ages. Then a second PCR, running roughly 7 to 11 cycles, was carried out with a sample-barcoded 5' primer and a J-beta primer mix. TCRdb reprocessed the 5' RACE reads via MiXCR and lists one record per CDR3 protein. The table shows some 1.5 million distinct CDR3 sequences, with under 55% occurring only once. The source material was blood. These receptors were obtained from a woman in her late teens or twenties in good health.

This clonotype was picked up a small number of times. The chain uses TRBV29-1 and TRBJ1-6; 9 bases are a match to TRBD1. The CDR3 runs to 14 residues. CDR1 SQVTM and CDR2 ANQGSEA come from the germline V gene. Germline trimming cut 7 bases from V and 9 bases from J; bases unmatched to any gene: 10. CDR3 DNA sequence: TGCAGCGCCAGCAGGGACAGGGAAGGTTCACCCCTCCACTTT. Amino acids: CSASRDREGSPLHF.

CDR3 in DNA: TGTGCCAGCAGTCTGGAGGGAGGTCCGGGAGGGTACGAGCAGTACTTC. Protein: CASSLEGGPGGYEQYF. The chain recombines TRBV12-3 or TRBV12-4 with TRBJ2-7, with 8 bases fitting TRBD2. This CDR3 has 16 residues. After removal of 5 bases from V and 4 bases from J, the junction contained 13 bases not matched to a gene.